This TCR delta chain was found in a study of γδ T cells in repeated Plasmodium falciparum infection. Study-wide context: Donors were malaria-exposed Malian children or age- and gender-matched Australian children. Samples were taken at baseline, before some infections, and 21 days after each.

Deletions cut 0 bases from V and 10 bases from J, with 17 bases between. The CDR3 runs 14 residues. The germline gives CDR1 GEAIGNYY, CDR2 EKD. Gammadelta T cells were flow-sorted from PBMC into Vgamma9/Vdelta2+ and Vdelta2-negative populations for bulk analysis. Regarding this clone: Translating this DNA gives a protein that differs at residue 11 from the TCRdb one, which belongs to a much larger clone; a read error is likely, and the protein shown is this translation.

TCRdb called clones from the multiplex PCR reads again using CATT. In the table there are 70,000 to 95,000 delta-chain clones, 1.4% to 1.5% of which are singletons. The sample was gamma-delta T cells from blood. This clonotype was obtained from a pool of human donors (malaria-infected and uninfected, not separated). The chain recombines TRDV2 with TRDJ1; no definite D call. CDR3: CACDTGGSSERLIF. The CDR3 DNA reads TGTGCCTGTGACACCGGAGGGTCCTCAGAGAGACTCATCTTT.